The 16 T cell receptor beta chains below all came from one sample that was sequenced in a study of blood T cell repertoires in COVID-19. Repertoires were generated with immunoSEQ multiplex PCR, while TCRdb's copy carries only in-frame clones and drops some. The sample lists about 200,000 clones; around 90% were seen once. Material: peripheral blood. All receptors derive from a man between 60 and 70 years old with COVID-19, enrolled during active disease.

The chain carries TRBV5-1 and TRBJ2-7; TRBD1 matches 7 bases. The junction had 0 bases not matched to a gene; V was cut back by 3 bases and J by 3 bases. Germline V CDR1 and CDR2: SGHRS, YFSETQ. There are 12 residues in the CDR3. This chain's CDR3 is CASSSGGYEQYF. CDR3 in DNA: TGCGCCAGCAGCTCAGGGGGCTACGAGCAGTACTTC. The full variable domain, in which reference TRBV5-1 and TRBJ2-7 provide the parts outside the CDR3, is KAGVTQTPRYLIKTRGQQVTLSCSPISGHRSVSWYQQTPGQGLQFLFEYFSETQRNKGNFPGRFSGRQFSNSRSEMNVSTLELGDSALYLCASSSGGYEQYFGPGTRLTVT.

This clone came up once. The chain is built from TRBV28 and TRBJ2-2, with TRBD2 matching over 11 bases. V lost 6 bases, J lost 2 bases, and 2 bases stayed unmatched. There are 15 residues in the CDR3. Germline loops: CDR1 MDHEN, CDR2 SYDVKM. The CDR3 spells CASRLAGVNTGELFF. CDR3 coding DNA: TGTGCCAGCAGACTAGCGGGAGTAAACACCGGGGAGCTGTTTTTT.

The J gene is TRBJ2-1, the V gene TRBV25-1, with D unclear. Trimming took off 4 bases at V and 3 bases at J, with 4 bases between the two ends. Germline CDR1 MGHDK, CDR2 SYGVNS. This CDR3 is 12 amino acids long. The CDR3 is CASSAFYNEQFF. The DNA of the CDR3 is TGTGCCAGCAGTGCGTTCTACAATGAGCAGTTCTTC.

The chain links TRBV19 to TRBJ2-2; perhaps TRBD1 as D (5 bases). The CDR3 contains 14 residues. Trimming cost V 1 base and J 6 bases, with 9 bases left between them. From germline, CDR1 is LNHDA and CDR2 SQIVND (reference sequence). The CDR3 loop is CASSIGGVAGELFF. CDR3 coding DNA: TGTGCCAGTAGTATAGGGGGCGTCGCCGGGGAGCTGTTTTTT.

The chain links TRBV5-1 to TRBJ2-2, with TRBD2 matching 11 bases. The CDR3 is 16 amino acids. Losses at the gene ends were 2 bases for V and 2 bases for J; bases not matched to a gene: 2. The V gene's germline CDR1 is SGHRS and CDR2 YFSETQ. Here the CDR3 reads CASSFLAGGNTGELFF. CDR3 nucleotides: TGCGCCAGCAGCTTCCTAGCGGGGGGAAACACCGGGGAGCTGTTTTTT. Full variable domain (rest looked up from reference TRBV5-1 and TRBJ2-2): KAGVTQTPRYLIKTRGQQVTLSCSPISGHRSVSWYQQTPGQGLQFLFEYFSETQRNKGNFPGRFSGRQFSNSRSEMNVSTLELGDSALYLCASSFLAGGNTGELFFGEGSRLTVL.

This chain connects TRBV5-1 to TRBJ1-4; a weak D match, TRBD1 (6 bases). The CDR3 totals 14 residues. Germline CDR1 is SGHRS and CDR2 is YFSETQ. V was trimmed by 2 bases and J by 6 bases, leaving 11 bases between them. DNA of the CDR3: TGCGCCAGCAGCTTATCAGGGGCGGATGAAAAACTGTTTTTT. Amino acid sequence: CASSLSGADEKLFF. The variable domain in full, with the rest retrieved from reference TRBV5-1 and TRBJ1-4, is KAGVTQTPRYLIKTRGQQVTLSCSPISGHRSVSWYQQTPGQGLQFLFEYFSETQRNKGNFPGRFSGRQFSNSRSEMNVSTLELGDSALYLCASSLSGADEKLFFGSGTQLSVL.

The chain combines TRBV4-1 with TRBJ2-1, with 16 bases matching TRBD2. CDR3 length: 17 residues. V lost 6 bases and J lost 9; bases outside the gene matches: 11. Germline CDR1 MGHRA, CDR2 YSYEKL. The CDR3: CASRPGTSGGANTEQFF. The CDR3 DNA is TGCGCCAGCAGACCCGGGACTAGCGGGGGGGCTAACACTGAGCAGTTCTTC.

V and J are TRBV7-9 and TRBJ1-1, with D possibly TRBD1 on 6 matching bases. Trimming took off 8 bases at V and 0 bases at J, with 16 bases between the two ends. This CDR3 spans 15 amino acids. The germline V gene encodes CDR1 SEHNR and CDR2 FQNEAQ (reference sequence). The CDR3 reads CASVKSGVMNTEAFF. CDR3 coding DNA: TGTGCCAGCGTTAAGTCAGGGGTTATGAACACTGAAGCTTTCTTT. Full variable domain (missing parts from reference TRBV7-9 and TRBJ1-1): DTGVSQNPRHKITKRGQNVTFRCDPISEHNRLYWYRQTLGQGPEFLTYFQNEAQLEKSRLLSDRFSAERPKGSFSTLEIQRTEQGDSAMYLCASVKSGVMNTEAFFGQGTRLTVV.

This clone was seen a single time. The chain couples TRBV7-9 to TRBJ1-1; 9 bases are shared with TRBD1. This CDR3 is 15 amino acids long. Germline V gene sequence: CDR1 SEHNR, CDR2 FQNEAQ (reference sequence). V was pared by 1 base and J by 5 bases, with 5 bases of the junction left unmatched. The CDR3 bases are TGTGCCAGCAGCTTAGGGGACAGGGTGGGGACTGAAGCTTTCTTT. It specifies CASSLGDRVGTEAFF.

The rearrangement joins TRBV7-8 to TRBJ2-2, with D unresolved. Germline lookup yields CDR1 SGHVS and CDR2 FQNEAQ. Trimming removed 5 bases at V and 10 bases at J, with 8 bases between. The CDR3 is 11 amino acids. The CDR3: CASSPTLELFF. The CDR3 coding sequence is TGTGCCAGCAGCCCCACTTTGGAGCTGTTTTTT.

The rearrangement uses TRBV6-4 and TRBJ2-7; 7 bases align to TRBD1. CDR3 size: 14 residues. The junction had 8 bases not matched to a gene; V was cut back by 9 bases and J by 0 bases. Germline CDR1 and CDR2: MRHNA and SNTAGT. CDR3 sequence reads: CARPGGIASYEQYF. For the CDR3, the DNA is TGTGCCAGACCAGGGGGAATAGCCTCCTACGAGCAGTACTTC.

For this clone: The same CDR3 arises from other DNA sequences in this sample as well. The chain employs TRBV6-5 and TRBJ1-1; 9 nucleotides match TRBD1. With V trimmed by 4 bases and J by 1 base, 1 base remained unmatched. Germline CDR1 is MNHEY and CDR2 is SVGAGI. CDR3 length equals 14 residues. Written as DNA, the CDR3 is TGTGCCAGCAGTTTGGACAGGGGGAACACTGAAGCTTTCTTT. Its protein is CASSLDRGNTEAFF.

The chain is built from TRBV30 and TRBJ1-2; 7 bases match TRBD1. Germline lookup yields CDR1 GTSNPN and CDR2 SVGIG (reference sequence). The CDR3 runs to 11 residues. Trimming took 8 bases from V and 4 from J; bases not matched to a gene: 4. The CDR3 here is CARQGSYGYTF. The DNA of the CDR3 is TGTGCCAGACAGGGAAGCTATGGCTACACCTTC.

The V call is TRBV7-9, the J call TRBJ2-1; 12 positions agree with TRBD2. V was clipped by 5 bases and J by 4 bases; unmatched bases: 9. Germline loops: CDR1 SEHNR, CDR2 FQNEAQ (reference sequence). This CDR3 has 17 amino acids. The CDR3 DNA follows: TGTGCCAGCAGCCCACGGACTAGCGGGATAAGTTACAATGAGCAGTTCTTC. It is translated as CASSPRTSGISYNEQFF. Together with reference TRBV7-9 and TRBJ2-1, the CDR3 gives the full variable domain: DTGVSQNPRHKITKRGQNVTFRCDPISEHNRLYWYRQTLGQGPEFLTYFQNEAQLEKSRLLSDRFSAERPKGSFSTLEIQRTEQGDSAMYLCASSPRTSGISYNEQFFGPGTRLTVL.

This rearrangement joins TRBV7-2 to TRBJ2-3; 9 bases line up with TRBD1. CDR3 length: 16 residues. Germline CDR1 is SGHTA and CDR2 is FQGNSA. The junction had 10 bases not matched to a gene; V was cut back by 2 bases and J by 7 bases. CDR3 sequence reads: CASSLPLRQGVNTQYF. The DNA of the CDR3 is TGTGCCAGCAGCTTACCCCTTAGACAGGGGGTAAATACGCAGTATTTT. Variable domain in full (rest from reference TRBV7-2 and TRBJ2-3): GAGVSQSPSNKVTEKGKDVELRCDPISGHTALYWYRQSLGQGLEFLIYFQGNSAPDKSGLPSDRFSAERTGGSVSTLTIQRTQQEDSAVYLCASSLPLRQGVNTQYFGPGTRLTVL.

The rearrangement links TRBV7-2 to TRBJ2-1; 10 bases agree with TRBD1. This CDR3 comprises 15 residues. Germline CDR1 SGHTA, CDR2 FQGNSA. V trimming: 4 bases; J trimming: 5 bases; junction bases outside the gene matches: 5. The CDR3, as DNA: TGTGCCAGCAGCTCCGGACAGGGGGGACACAATGAGCAGTTCTTC. Amino acids: CASSSGQGGHNEQFF.